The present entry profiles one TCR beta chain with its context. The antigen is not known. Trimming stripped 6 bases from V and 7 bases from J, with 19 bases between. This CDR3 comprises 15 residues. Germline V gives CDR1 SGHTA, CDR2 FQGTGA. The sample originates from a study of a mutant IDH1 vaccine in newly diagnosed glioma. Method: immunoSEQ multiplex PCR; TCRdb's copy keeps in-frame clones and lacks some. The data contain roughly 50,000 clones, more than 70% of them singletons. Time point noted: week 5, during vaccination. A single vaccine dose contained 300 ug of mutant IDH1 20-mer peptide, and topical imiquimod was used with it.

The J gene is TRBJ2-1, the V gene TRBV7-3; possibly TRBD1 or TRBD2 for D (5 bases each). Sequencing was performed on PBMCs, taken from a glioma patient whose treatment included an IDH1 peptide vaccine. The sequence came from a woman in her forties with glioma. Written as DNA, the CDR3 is TGTGCCAGCAGTAATAATTGGGGGATGGGAAATGAGCAGTTCTTC. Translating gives CASSNNWGMGNEQFF.